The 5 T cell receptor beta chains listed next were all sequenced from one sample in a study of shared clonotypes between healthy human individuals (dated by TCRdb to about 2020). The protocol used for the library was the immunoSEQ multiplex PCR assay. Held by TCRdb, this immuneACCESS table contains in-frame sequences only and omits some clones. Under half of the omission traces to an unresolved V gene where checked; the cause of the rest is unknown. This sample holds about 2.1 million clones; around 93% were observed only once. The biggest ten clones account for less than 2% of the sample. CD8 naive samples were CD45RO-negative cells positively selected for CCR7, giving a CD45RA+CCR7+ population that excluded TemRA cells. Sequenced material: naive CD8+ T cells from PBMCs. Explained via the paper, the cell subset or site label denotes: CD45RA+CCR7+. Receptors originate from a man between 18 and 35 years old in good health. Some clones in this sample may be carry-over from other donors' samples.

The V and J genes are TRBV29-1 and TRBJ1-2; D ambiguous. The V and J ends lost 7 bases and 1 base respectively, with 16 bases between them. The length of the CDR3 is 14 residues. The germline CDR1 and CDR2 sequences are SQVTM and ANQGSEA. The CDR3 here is CSALGGQLNYGYTF. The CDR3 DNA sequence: TGCAGCGCCCTAGGTGGGCAGCTTAACTATGGCTACACCTTC.

Here the CDR3 DNA reads TGTGCCAGCAGTTTATTATGGAACACCGGGGAGCTGTTTTTT. Protein sequence: CASSLLWNTGELFF. The chain is built from TRBV27 and TRBJ2-2; D not certain. The CDR3 runs 14 residues. Trimming removed 1 base from V and 1 base from J, with 4 bases in between. Per germline, CDR1 MNHEY and CDR2 SMNVEV (reference sequence).

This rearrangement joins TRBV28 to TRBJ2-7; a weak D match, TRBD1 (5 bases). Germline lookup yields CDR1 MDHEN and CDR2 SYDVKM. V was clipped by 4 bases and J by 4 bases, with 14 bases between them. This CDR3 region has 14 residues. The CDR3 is CASSYPVGAYEQYF. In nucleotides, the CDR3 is TGTGCCAGCAGTTACCCCGTTGGGGCGTACGAGCAGTACTTC.

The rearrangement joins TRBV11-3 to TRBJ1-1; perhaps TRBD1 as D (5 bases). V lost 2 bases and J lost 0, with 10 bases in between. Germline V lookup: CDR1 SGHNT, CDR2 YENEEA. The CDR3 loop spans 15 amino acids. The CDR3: CASSLRDGLNTEAFF. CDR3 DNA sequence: TGTGCCAGCAGCTTACGGGACGGTTTGAACACTGAAGCTTTCTTT.

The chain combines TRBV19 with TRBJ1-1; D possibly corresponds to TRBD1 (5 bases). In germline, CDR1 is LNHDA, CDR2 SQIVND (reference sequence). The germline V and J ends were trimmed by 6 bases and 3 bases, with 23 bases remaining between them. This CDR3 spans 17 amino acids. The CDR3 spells CASSLTDVGWGDTEAFF. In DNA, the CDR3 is TGTGCCAGTAGCCTAACCGACGTAGGGTGGGGGGACACTGAAGCTTTCTTT.